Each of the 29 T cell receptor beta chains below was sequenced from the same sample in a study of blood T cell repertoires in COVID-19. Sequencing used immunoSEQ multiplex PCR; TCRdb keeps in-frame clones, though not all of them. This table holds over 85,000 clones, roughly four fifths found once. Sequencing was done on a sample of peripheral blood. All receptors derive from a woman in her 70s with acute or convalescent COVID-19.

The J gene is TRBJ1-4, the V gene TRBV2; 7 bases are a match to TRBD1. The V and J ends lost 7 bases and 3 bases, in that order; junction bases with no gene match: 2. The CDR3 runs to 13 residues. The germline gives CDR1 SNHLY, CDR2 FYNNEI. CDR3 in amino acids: CASIQGPNEKLFF. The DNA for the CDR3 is TGTGCCAGCATACAGGGGCCTAATGAAAAACTGTTTTTT.

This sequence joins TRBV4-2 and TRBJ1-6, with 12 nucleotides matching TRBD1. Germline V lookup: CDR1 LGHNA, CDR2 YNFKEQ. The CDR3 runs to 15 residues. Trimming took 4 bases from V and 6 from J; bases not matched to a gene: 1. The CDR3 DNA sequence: TGTGCCAGCAGCCGGGGACAGGGGGCTAATTCACCCCTCCACTTT. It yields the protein CASSRGQGANSPLHF.

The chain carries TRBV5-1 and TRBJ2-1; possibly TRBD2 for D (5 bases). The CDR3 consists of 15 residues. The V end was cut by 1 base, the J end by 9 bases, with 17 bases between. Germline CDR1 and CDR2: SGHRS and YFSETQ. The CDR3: CASSLRRLGEIEQFF. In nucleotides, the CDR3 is TGCGCCAGCAGCTTGAGAAGACTCGGGGAAATTGAGCAGTTCTTC.

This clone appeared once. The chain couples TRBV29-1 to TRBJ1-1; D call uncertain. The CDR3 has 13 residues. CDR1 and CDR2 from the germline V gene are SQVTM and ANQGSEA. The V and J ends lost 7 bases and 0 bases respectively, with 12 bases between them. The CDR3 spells CSAVVGVNTEAFF. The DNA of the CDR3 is TGCAGCGCCGTCGTCGGGGTGAACACTGAAGCTTTCTTT. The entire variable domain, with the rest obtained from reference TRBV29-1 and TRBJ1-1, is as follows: SAVISQKPSRDICQRGTSLTIQCQVDSQVTMMFWYRQQPGQSLTLIATANQGSEATYESGFVIDKFPISRPNLTFSTLTVSNMSPEDSSIYLCSAVVGVNTEAFFGQGTRLTVV.

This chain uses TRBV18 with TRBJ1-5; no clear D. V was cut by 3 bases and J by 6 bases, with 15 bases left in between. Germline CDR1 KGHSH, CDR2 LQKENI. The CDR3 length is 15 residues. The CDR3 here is CASSPREGRSQPQHF. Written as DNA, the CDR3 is TGTGCCAGCTCACCGCGCGAGGGCAGGAGTCAGCCCCAGCATTTT.

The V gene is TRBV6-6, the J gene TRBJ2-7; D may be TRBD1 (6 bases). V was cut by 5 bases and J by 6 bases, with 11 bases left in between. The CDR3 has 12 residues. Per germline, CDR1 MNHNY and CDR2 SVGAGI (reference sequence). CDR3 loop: CASSDTGTEQYF. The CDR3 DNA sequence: TGTGCCAGCAGTGACACAGGGACCGAGCAGTACTTC.

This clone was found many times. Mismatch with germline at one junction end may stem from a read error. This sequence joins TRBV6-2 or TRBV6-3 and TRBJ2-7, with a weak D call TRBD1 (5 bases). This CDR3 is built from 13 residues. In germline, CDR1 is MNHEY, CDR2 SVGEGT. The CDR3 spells CASSYVQESGWDF. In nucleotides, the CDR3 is TGTGCCAGCAGTTACGTACAGGAAAGTGGTTGGGACTTC.

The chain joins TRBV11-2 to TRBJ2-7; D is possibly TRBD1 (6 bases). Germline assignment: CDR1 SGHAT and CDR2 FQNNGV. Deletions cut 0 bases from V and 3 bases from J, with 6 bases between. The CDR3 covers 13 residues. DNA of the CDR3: TGTGCCAGCAGCTTAGAACAGGGCTACGAGCAGTACTTC. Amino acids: CASSLEQGYEQYF.

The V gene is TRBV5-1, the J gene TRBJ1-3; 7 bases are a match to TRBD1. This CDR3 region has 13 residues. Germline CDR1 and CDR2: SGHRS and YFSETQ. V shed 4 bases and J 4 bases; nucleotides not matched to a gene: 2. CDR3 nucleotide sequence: TGCGCCAGCAGCCTACAGGGGGGAAACACCATATATTTT. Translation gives CASSLQGGNTIYF.

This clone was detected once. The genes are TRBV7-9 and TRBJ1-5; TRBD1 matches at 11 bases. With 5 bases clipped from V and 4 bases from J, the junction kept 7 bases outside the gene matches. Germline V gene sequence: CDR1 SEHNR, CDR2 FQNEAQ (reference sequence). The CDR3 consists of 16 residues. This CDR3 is CASSRGQGARNQPQHF. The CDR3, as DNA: TGTGCCAGCAGCCGCGGACAGGGGGCGCGAAATCAGCCCCAGCATTTT. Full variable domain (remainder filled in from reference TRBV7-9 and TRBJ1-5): DTGVSQNPRHKITKRGQNVTFRCDPISEHNRLYWYRQTLGQGPEFLTYFQNEAQLEKSRLLSDRFSAERPKGSFSTLEIQRTEQGDSAMYLCASSRGQGARNQPQHFGDGTRLSIL.

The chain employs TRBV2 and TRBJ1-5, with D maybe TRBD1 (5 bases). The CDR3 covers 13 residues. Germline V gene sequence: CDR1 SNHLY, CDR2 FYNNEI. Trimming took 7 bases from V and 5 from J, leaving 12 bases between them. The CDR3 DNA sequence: TGTGCCAGCATGGGGACGGGAGATCAGCCCCAGCATTTT. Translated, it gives CASMGTGDQPQHF.

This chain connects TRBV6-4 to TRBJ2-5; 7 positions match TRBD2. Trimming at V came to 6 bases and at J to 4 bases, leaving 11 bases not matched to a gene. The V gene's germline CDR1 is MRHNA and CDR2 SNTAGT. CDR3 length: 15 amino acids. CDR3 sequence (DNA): TGTGCCAGCAGAGAATCGGGGGGTAGTGGAGAGACCCAGTACTTC. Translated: CASRESGGSGETQYF.

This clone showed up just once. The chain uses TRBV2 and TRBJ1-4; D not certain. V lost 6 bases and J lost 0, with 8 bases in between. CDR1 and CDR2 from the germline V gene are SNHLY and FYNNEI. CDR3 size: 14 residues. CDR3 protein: CASSGLATNEKLFF. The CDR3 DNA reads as TGTGCCAGCAGCGGTCTTGCAACTAATGAAAAACTGTTTTTT.

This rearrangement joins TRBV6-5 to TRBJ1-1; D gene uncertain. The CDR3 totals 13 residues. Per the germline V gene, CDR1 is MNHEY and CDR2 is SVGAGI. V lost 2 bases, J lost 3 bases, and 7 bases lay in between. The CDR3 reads CASSYSTYTEAFF. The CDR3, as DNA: TGTGCCAGCAGTTACAGTACTTACACTGAAGCTTTCTTT.

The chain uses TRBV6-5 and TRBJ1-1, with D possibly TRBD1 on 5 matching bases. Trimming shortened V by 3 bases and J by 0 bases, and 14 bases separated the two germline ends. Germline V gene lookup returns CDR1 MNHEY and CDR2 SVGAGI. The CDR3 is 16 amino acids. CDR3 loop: CASSYSASGVNTEAFF. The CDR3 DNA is TGTGCCAGCAGTTATTCCGCTTCGGGGGTGAACACTGAAGCTTTCTTT.

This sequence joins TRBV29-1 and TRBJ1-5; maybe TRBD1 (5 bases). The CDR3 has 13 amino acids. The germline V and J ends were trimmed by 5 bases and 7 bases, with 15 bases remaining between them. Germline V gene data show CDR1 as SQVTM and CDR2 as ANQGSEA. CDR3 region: CSVRSGSGQPQHF. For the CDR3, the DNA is TGCAGCGTTAGATCAGGGTCGGGCCAGCCCCAGCATTTT. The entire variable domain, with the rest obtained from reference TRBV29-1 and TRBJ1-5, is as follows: SAVISQKPSRDICQRGTSLTIQCQVDSQVTMMFWYRQQPGQSLTLIATANQGSEATYESGFVIDKFPISRPNLTFSTLTVSNMSPEDSSIYLCSVRSGSGQPQHFGDGTRLSIL.

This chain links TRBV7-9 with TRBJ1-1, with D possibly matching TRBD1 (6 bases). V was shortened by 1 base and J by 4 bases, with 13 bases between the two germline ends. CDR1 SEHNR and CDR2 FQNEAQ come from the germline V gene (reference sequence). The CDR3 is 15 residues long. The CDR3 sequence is CASSLGSGVTTEAFF. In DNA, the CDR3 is TGTGCCAGCAGCTTAGGGTCAGGGGTTACCACTGAAGCTTTCTTT. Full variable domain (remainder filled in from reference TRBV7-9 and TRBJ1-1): DTGVSQNPRHKITKRGQNVTFRCDPISEHNRLYWYRQTLGQGPEFLTYFQNEAQLEKSRLLSDRFSAERPKGSFSTLEIQRTEQGDSAMYLCASSLGSGVTTEAFFGQGTRLTVV.

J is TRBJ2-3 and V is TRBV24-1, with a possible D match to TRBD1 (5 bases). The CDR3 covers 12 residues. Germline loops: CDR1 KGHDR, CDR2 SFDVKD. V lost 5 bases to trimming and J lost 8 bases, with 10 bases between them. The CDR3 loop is CATSADRATQYF. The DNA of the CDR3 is TGTGCCACCAGTGCAGACAGAGCTACGCAGTATTTT.

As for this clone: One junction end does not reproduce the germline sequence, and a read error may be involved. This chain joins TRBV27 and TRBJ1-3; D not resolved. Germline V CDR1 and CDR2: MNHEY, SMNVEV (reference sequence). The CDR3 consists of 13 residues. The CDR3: CVSRRFSGNTIYF. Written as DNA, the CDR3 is TGTGTCAGCAGGCGCTTCTCTGGAAACACCATATATTTT.

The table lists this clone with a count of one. CDR3 sequence reads: CASSQGAPGSSTNEKLFF. DNA for the CDR3: TGCGCCAGCAGCCAAGGGGCCCCCGGGAGCTCAACTAATGAAAAACTGTTTTTT. The V gene is TRBV4-1, the J gene TRBJ1-4, with D hard to call. The CDR3 totals 18 residues. V shed 1 base and J shed 0 bases, with 15 bases lying between them. The germline CDR1 and CDR2 sequences are MGHRA and YSYEKL.

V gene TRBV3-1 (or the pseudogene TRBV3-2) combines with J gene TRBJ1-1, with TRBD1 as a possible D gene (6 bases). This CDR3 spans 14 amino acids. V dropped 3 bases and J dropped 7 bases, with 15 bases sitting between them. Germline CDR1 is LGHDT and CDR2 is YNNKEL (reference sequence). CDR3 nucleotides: TGTGCCAGCAGCCAGAGGGAAGGACAGAGTGAAGCTTTCTTT. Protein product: CASSQREGQSEAFF.

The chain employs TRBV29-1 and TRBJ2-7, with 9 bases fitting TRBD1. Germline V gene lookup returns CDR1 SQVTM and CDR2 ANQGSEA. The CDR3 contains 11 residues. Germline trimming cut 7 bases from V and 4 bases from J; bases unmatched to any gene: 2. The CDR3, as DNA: TGCAGCGCCGGACAGGGGTACGAGCAGTACTTC. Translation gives CSAGQGYEQYF.

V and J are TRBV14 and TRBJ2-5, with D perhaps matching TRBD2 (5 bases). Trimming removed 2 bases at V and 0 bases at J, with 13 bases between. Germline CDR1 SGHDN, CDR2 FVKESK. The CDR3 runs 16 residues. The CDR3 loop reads CASSQRGSMYQETQYF. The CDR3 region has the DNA TGTGCCAGCAGCCAACGAGGGTCCATGTACCAAGAGACCCAGTACTTC.

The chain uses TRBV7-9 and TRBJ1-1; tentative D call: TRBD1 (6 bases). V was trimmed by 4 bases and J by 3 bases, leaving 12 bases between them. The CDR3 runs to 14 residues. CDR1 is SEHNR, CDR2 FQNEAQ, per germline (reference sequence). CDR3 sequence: CASSSLRGDTEAFF. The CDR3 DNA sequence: TGTGCCAGCAGCTCTCTCAGGGGAGACACTGAAGCTTTCTTT.

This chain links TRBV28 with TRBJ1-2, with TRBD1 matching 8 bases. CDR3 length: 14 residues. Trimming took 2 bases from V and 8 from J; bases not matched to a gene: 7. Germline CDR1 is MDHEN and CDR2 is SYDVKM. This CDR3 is CASSLQPGQAGYTF. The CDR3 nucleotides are TGTGCCAGCAGTTTACAGCCGGGACAGGCCGGCTACACCTTC.

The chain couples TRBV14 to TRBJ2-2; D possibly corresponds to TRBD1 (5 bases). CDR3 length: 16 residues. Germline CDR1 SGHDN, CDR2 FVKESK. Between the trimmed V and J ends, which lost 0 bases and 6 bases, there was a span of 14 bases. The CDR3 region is CASSQDRAGRSGELFF. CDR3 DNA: TGTGCCAGCAGCCAAGATCGGGCAGGGCGTTCCGGGGAGCTGTTTTTT.

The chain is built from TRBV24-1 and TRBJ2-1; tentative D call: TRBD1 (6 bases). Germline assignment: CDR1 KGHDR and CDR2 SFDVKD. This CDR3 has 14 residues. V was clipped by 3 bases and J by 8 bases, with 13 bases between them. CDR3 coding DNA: TGTGCCACCAGTGATAATACAGGGATGGATGAGCAGTTCTTC. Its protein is CATSDNTGMDEQFF.

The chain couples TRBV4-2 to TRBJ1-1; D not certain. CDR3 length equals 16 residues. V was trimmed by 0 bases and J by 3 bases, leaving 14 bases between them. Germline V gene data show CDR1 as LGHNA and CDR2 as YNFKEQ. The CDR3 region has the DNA TGTGCCAGCAGCCAAGATAGCGGCAATTTGGACACTGAAGCTTTCTTT. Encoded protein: CASSQDSGNLDTEAFF.

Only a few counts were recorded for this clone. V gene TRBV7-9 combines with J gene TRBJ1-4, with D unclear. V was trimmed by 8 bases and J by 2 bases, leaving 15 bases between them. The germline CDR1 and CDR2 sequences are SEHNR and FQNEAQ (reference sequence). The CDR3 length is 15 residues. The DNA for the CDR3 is TGTGCCAGCGCTGAGTGGCGGGATACTAATGAAAAACTGTTTTTT. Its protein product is CASAEWRDTNEKLFF.